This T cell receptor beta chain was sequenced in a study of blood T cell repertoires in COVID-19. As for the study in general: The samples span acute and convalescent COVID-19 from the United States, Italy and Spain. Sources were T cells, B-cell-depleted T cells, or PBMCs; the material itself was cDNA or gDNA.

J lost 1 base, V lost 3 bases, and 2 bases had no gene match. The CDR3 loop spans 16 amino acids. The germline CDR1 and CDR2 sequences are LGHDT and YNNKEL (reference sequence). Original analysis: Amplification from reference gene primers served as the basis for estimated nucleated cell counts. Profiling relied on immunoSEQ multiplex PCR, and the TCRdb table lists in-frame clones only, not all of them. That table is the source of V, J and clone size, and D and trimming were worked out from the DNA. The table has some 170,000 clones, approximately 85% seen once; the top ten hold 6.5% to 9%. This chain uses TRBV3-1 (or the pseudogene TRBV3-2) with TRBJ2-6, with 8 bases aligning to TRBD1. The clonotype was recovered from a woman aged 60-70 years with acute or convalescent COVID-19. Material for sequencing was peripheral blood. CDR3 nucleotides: TGTGCCAGCAGCCAGAGACAGGGGTCTGGGGCCAACGTCCTGACTTTC. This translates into CASSQRQGSGANVLTF.